These 18 T cell receptor beta chains came from one sample sequenced in a study of T cell responses to AZD1222 COVID-19 vaccine. The table came from immunoSEQ multiplex PCR; TCRdb's copy has only in-frame clones and leaves some out. The table records some 160,000 clones, 85% to 90% of them present only once. Specimen: peripheral blood, collected on day 0 of AZD1222 vaccination. These receptor sequences come from an adult in good health.

This clone was detected only once. The J gene is TRBJ1-2, the V gene TRBV27, with D uncertain. V lost 2 bases and J lost 2, with 6 bases in between. There are 13 residues in the CDR3. The germline V gene encodes CDR1 MNHEY and CDR2 SMNVEV (reference sequence). The CDR3, as DNA: TGTGCCAGCAGTTTAAAGCTCAACTATGGCTACACCTTC. Protein sequence: CASSLKLNYGYTF.

This rearrangement joins TRBV11-2 to TRBJ1-6; no definite D call. This CDR3 has 18 amino acids. Germline V lookup: CDR1 SGHAT, CDR2 FQNNGV. The V and J ends lost 0 bases and 4 bases respectively, with 16 bases between them. The CDR3 DNA reads as TGTGCCAGCAGCTTAGAGAACGAGAGACAAATTTATAATTCACCCCTCCACTTT. Translating it yields CASSLENERQIYNSPLHF.

The rearrangement joins TRBV11-2 to TRBJ1-3; D is ambiguous. In germline, CDR1 is SGHAT, CDR2 FQNNGV. The germline V and J ends were trimmed by 3 bases and 7 bases, with 10 bases remaining between them. The CDR3 is made up of 13 amino acids. The DNA for the CDR3 is TGTGCCAGCAGCTTTTACGGGGAGAACACCATATATTTT. This translates into CASSFYGENTIYF.

The table lists this clone with a count of one. V is TRBV18 and J is TRBJ1-3; D call uncertain. Germline CDR1 reads KGHSH; CDR2 reads LQKENI. With 5 bases removed from V and 7 bases from J, the gap between germline ends came to 18 bases. The CDR3 totals 15 residues. In DNA, the CDR3 is TGTGCCAGCTCAGACCACCCGGACCCCGGGAACACCATATATTTT. This encodes CASSDHPDPGNTIYF.

This sequence joins TRBV7-2 and TRBJ1-2; no clear D. The CDR3 runs to 14 residues. With 1 base removed from V and 2 bases from J, the gap between germline ends came to 8 bases. Germline CDR1 and CDR2: SGHTA and FQGNSA. Here the CDR3 reads CASSLVQANYGYTF. CDR3 nucleotide sequence: TGTGCCAGCAGCTTAGTCCAGGCGAACTATGGCTACACCTTC.

This chain connects TRBV5-6 to TRBJ1-4; no reliable D call. The CDR3 runs 13 residues. Germline V CDR1 and CDR2: SGHDT, YYEEEE. Deletions cut 3 bases from V and 4 bases from J, with 7 bases between. The CDR3 DNA sequence: TGTGCCAGCAGCTCCACCAATAATGAAAAACTGTTTTTT. It codes for CASSSTNNEKLFF.

This clone has only a few counts. The rearrangement links TRBV30 to TRBJ1-1; 8 bases are a match to TRBD1. The CDR3 has 16 amino acids. Trimming at V came to 2 bases and at J to 5 bases, leaving 13 bases not matched to a gene. Germline V gene data show CDR1 as GTSNPN and CDR2 as SVGIG (reference sequence). CDR3 in DNA: TGTGCCTGGAGTAGGTGGGGCGACAGGGGTTATACTGAAGCTTTCTTT. Translated, it gives CAWSRWGDRGYTEAFF. The full variable domain, with the rest looked up from reference TRBV30 and TRBJ1-1, is SQTIHQWPATLVQPVGSPLSLECTVEGTSNPNLYWYRQAAGRGLQLLFYSVGIGQISSEVPQNLSASRPQDRQFILSSKKLLLSDSGFYLCAWSRWGDRGYTEAFFGQGTRLTVV.

This chain links TRBV24-1 with TRBJ2-1; no clear D gene. Looked up from germline, CDR1 is KGHDR and CDR2 is SFDVKD. CDR3 size: 18 residues. V lost 2 bases, J lost 1 base, and 17 bases lay in between. The DNA of the CDR3 is TGTGCCACCAGTGATTGGAATTTCAGGAGTGGGTCCTACAATGAGCAGTTCTTC. This sequence encodes CATSDWNFRSGSYNEQFF.

This clone was observed once. The chain has TRBV3-1 (or the pseudogene TRBV3-2) and TRBJ1-6; D unclear. V lost 0 bases and J 10 bases, leaving 7 bases between the germline ends. CDR3 length equals 13 residues. Germline V gives CDR1 LGHDT, CDR2 YNNKEL (reference sequence). Here the CDR3 DNA reads TGTGCCAGCAGCCAAGATGGGAGGTCACCCCTCCACTTT. Amino acids: CASSQDGRSPLHF.

This chain joins TRBV5-5 and TRBJ2-7; TRBD2 agrees at 11 bases. Per germline, CDR1 SGHKS and CDR2 YYEKEE (reference sequence). The CDR3 totals 14 residues. V lost 0 bases and J lost 7; bases outside the gene matches: 3. CDR3 nucleotide sequence: TGTGCCAGCAGCTTGGTCCTAGCGGGAGGTGAGCAGTACTTC. This gives the protein CASSLVLAGGEQYF. Supplemented by reference TRBV5-5 and TRBJ2-7, the full variable domain reads DAGVTQSPTHLIKTRGQQVTLRCSPISGHKSVSWYQQVLGQGPQFIFQYYEKEERGRGNFPDRFSARQFPNYSSELNVNALLLGDSALYLCASSLVLAGGEQYFGPGTRLTVT.

The V call is TRBV7-3, the J call TRBJ2-1; D call uncertain. Trimming took 2 bases from V and 7 from J, leaving 15 bases between them. From germline, CDR1 is SGHTA and CDR2 FQGTGA. CDR3 size: 15 residues. DNA for the CDR3: TGTGCCAGCAGCTTAGGCCAGCATCGCGAAAATGAGCAGTTCTTC. Translated: CASSLGQHRENEQFF.

In DNA form, the CDR3 reads TGTGCCAGCAGCCCGAACAGGGATACGCAGTATTTT. Amino acids: CASSPNRDTQYF. J is TRBJ2-3 and V is TRBV11-3; D is perhaps TRBD1 (5 bases). Germline V CDR1 and CDR2: SGHNT, YENEEA. CDR3 size: 12 residues. V gave up 5 bases and J gave up 6 bases, with 9 bases separating them. Combining the CDR3 with reference TRBV11-3 and TRBJ2-3 gives the whole variable domain EAGVVQSPRYKIIEKKQPVAFWCNPISGHNTLYWYLQNLGQGPELLIRYENEEAVDDSQLPKDRFSAERLKGVDSTLKIQPAELGDSAVYLCASSPNRDTQYFGPGTRLTVL.

The chain uses TRBV28 and TRBJ2-1; 8 bases map to TRBD1. The CDR3 covers 15 residues. V dropped 4 bases and J dropped 5; count of bases not matched to a gene: 7. The germline gives CDR1 MDHEN, CDR2 SYDVKM. The CDR3 sequence is CASSYVDRANNEQFF. The DNA of the CDR3 is TGTGCCAGCAGTTACGTGGACAGGGCTAACAATGAGCAGTTCTTC.

The rearrangement joins TRBV18 to TRBJ1-1; possible D gene TRBD1, 6 bases. Germline-derived CDR1 and CDR2 are KGHSH and LQKENI. Trimming shortened V by 6 bases and J by 0 bases, and 17 bases separated the two germline ends. The CDR3 is 16 amino acids. In DNA form, the CDR3 reads TGTGCCAGCTCCCTCCTCACCACAGGGCTGAACACTGAAGCTTTCTTT. It translates to CASSLLTTGLNTEAFF.

This clone showed up just once. This chain links TRBV28 with TRBJ2-7; 13 bases are a match to TRBD2. After removal of 3 bases from V and 4 bases from J, the junction contained 6 bases not matched to a gene. Looked up from germline, CDR1 is MDHEN and CDR2 is SYDVKM. This CDR3 is 16 amino acids long. The CDR3 reads CASSLLGTSGVYEQYF. The CDR3 DNA sequence: TGTGCCAGCAGTTTGCTCGGGACTAGCGGGGTTTACGAGCAGTACTTC.

This clone was recorded only once. CDR3 in DNA: TGTGCCAGCAGCTTAATCGGGGTAGATACGCAGTATTTT. Its translation is CASSLIGVDTQYF. The J gene is TRBJ2-3, the V gene TRBV7-9, with D maybe TRBD2 (5 bases). CDR3 length: 13 residues. The germline V gene encodes CDR1 SEHNR and CDR2 FQNEAQ (reference sequence). V lost 2 bases to trimming and J lost 5 bases, with 8 bases between them.

About this clone: Other nucleotide sequences in the sample specify the same CDR3. The chain links TRBV5-6 to TRBJ2-7; D is tentatively TRBD1 or TRBD2 (5 bases each). V lost 8 bases and J lost 2, with 14 bases in between. The CDR3 spans 13 residues. Germline CDR1 is SGHDT and CDR2 is YYEEEE. The CDR3 region is CASSRDPTYEQYF. CDR3 nucleotides: TGTGCCAGTAGCCGGGACCCGACCTACGAGCAGTACTTC.

The CDR3 protein is CASGDSNTGELFF. The DNA of the CDR3 is TGTGCCAGTGGGGACTCAAACACCGGGGAGCTGTTTTTT. The chain uses TRBV6-5 and TRBJ2-2; D perhaps matches TRBD2 (6 bases). The ends were cut back, 9 bases at V and 2 bases at J, with 10 bases in the middle. The CDR3 sequence is 13 residues long. Germline V gene data show CDR1 as MNHEY and CDR2 as SVGAGI.